Here is one TCR beta chain with its context. These data originate in a study of blood T cell repertoires in COVID-19. Study background: Samples came from the United States, Italy and Spain, spanning acute and convalescent COVID-19.

The CDR3 is 15 amino acids. Germline V lookup: CDR1 MNHNY, CDR2 SVGAGI (reference sequence). V gave up 2 bases and J gave up 3 bases; unmatched junction bases: 2. Original handling: Quantification of nucleated cells was approximated via reference gene primer amplification. Some clones are missing from TCRdb's copy, which holds only in-frame ones; the method was immunoSEQ multiplex PCR. The DNA was the basis for D and trimming; V, J and clone size are from that table. The sample yields hundreds of thousands of clones, under 90% seen once. The material sequenced was peripheral blood. This TCR was recovered from an elderly woman with active or convalescent COVID-19. The chain carries TRBV6-6 and TRBJ2-2, with TRBD1 matching over 8 bases. The CDR3 DNA sequence: TGTGCCAGCAGTTACGACAGGGGAGACACCGGGGAGCTGTTTTTT. Translating it yields CASSYDRGDTGELFF.